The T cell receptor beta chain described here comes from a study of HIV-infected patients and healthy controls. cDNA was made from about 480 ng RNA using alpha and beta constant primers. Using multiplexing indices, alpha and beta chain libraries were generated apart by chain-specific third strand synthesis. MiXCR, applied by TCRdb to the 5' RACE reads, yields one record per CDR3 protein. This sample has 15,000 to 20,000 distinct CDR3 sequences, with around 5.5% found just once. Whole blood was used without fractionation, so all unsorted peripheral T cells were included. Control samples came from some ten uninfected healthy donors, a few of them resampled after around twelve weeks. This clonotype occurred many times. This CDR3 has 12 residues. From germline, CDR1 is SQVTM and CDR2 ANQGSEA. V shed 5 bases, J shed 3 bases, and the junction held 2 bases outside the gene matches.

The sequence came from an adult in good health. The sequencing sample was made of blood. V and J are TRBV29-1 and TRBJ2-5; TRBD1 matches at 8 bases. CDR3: CSVMTGEETQYF. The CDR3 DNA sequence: TGCAGCGTTATGACAGGGGAAGAGACCCAGTACTTC.